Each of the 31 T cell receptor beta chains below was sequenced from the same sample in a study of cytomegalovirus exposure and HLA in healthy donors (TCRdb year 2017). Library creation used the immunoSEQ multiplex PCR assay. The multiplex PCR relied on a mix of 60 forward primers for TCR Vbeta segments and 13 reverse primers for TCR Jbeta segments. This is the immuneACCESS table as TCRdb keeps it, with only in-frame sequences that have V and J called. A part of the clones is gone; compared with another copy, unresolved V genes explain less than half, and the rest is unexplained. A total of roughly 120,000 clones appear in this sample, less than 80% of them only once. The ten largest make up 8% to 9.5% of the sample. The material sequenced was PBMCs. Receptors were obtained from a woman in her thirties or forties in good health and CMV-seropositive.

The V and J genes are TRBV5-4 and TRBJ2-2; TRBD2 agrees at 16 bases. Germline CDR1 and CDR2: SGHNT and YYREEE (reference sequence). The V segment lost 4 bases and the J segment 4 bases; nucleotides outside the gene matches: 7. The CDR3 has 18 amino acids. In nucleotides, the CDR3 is TGTGCCAGCAGCGAGGGACTAGCGGGAGGGTCGGGCACCGGGGAGCTGTTTTTT. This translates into CASSEGLAGGSGTGELFF.

The CDR3 is CASSLVVSGNYGYTF. DNA for the CDR3: TGTGCCAGCAGCTTAGTAGTCTCTGGTAACTATGGCTACACCTTC. V is TRBV11-2 and J is TRBJ1-2; D is unclear. The V gene lost 1 base and the J gene lost 1 base, with 10 bases spanning the gap. The germline V gene has CDR1 SGHAT and CDR2 FQNNGV. The CDR3 runs 15 residues.

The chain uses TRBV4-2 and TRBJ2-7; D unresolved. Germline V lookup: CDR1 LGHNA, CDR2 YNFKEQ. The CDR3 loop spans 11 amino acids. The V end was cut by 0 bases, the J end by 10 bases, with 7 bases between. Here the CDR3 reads CASSQDGQQYF. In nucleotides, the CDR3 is TGTGCCAGCAGCCAAGATGGGCAACAGTACTTC.

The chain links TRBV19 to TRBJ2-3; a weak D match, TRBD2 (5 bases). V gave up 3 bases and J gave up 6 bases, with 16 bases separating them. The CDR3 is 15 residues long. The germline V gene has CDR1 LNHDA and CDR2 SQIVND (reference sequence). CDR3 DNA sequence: TGTGCCAGTAGTATTAGCGTTGGGTTCGGGGATACGCAGTATTTT. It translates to CASSISVGFGDTQYF.

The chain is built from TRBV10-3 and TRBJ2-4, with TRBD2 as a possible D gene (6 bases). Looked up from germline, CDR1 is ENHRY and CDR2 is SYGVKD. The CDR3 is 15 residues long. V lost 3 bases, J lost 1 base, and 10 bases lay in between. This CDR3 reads CAISDSREAKNIQYF. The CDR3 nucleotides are TGTGCCATCAGTGATAGTCGGGAGGCCAAAAACATTCAGTACTTC.

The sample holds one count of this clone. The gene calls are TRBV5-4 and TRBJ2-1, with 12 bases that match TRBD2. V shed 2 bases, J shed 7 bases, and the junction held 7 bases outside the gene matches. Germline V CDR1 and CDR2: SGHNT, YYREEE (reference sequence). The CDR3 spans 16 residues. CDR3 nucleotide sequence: TGTGCCAGCAGCTTTAGGACTAGCGGGAATCGGAATGAGCAGTTCTTC. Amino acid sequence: CASSFRTSGNRNEQFF.

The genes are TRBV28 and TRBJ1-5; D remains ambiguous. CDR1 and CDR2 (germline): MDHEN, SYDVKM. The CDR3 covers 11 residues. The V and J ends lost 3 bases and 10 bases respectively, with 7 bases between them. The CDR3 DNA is TGTGCCAGCAGTTTGACACCACCCCAGCATTTT. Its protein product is CASSLTPPQHF.

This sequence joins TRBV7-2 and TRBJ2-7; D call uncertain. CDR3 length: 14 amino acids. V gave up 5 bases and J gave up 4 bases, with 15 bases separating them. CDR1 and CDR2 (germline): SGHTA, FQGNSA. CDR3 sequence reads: CASSPWPESYEQYF. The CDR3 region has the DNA TGTGCCAGCAGCCCATGGCCGGAGAGTTACGAGCAGTACTTC.

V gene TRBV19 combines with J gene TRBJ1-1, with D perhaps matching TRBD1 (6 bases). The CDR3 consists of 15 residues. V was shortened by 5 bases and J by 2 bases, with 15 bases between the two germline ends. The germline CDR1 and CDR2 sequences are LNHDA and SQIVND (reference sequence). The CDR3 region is CASSLQWTANTEAFF. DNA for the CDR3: TGTGCCAGTAGTCTCCAGTGGACAGCCAACACTGAAGCTTTCTTT.

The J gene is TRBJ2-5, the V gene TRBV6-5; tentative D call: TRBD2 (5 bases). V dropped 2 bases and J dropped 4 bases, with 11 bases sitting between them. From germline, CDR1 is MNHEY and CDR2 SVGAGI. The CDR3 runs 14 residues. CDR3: CASSYKDGIETQYF. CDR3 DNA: TGTGCCAGCAGTTACAAGGACGGGATAGAGACCCAGTACTTC.

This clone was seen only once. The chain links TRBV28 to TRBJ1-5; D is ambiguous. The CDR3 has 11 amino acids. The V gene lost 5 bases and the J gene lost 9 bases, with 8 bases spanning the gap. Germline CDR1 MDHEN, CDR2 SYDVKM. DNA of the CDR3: TGTGCCAGCAGTGCAGGTCGGCCCCAGCATTTT. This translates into CASSAGRPQHF.

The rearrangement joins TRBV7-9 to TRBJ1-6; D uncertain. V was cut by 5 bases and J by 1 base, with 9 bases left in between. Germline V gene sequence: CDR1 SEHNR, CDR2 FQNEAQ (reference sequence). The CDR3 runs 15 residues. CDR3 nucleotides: TGTGCCAGCAGCCCCCTAGGTTCCTATAATTCACCCCTCCACTTT. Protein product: CASSPLGSYNSPLHF.

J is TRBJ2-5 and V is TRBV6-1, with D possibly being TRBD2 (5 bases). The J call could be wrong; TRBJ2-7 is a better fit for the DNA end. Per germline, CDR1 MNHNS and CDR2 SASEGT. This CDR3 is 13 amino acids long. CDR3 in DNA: TGTGCCAGCATTGGGAGTCGCTCCTACGAGCAGTACTTC. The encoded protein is CASIGSRSYEQYF.

CDR3 region: CASSQGSGYEQYF. CDR3 nucleotide sequence: TGCGCCAGCAGCCAAGGGTCGGGCTACGAGCAGTACTTC. The gene calls are TRBV4-1 and TRBJ2-7; D gene ambiguous. Trimming pared 1 base from V and 3 bases from J, leaving 7 bases between. The CDR3 contains 13 residues. Looked up from germline, CDR1 is MGHRA and CDR2 is YSYEKL.

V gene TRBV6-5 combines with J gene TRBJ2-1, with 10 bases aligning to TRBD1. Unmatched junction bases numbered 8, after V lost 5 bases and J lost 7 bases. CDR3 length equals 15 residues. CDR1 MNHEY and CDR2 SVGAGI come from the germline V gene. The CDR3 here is CASSPGTGVINEQFF. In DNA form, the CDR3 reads TGTGCCAGCAGTCCCGGGACAGGGGTCATTAATGAGCAGTTCTTC.

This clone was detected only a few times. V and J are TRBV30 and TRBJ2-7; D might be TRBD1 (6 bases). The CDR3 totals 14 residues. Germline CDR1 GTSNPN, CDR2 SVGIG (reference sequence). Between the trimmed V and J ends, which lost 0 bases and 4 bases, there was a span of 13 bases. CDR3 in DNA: TGTGCCTGGAGTGTCCAGGGGAGTTGGTACGAGCAGTACTTC. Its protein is CAWSVQGSWYEQYF. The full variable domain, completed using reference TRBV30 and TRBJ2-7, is SQTIHQWPATLVQPVGSPLSLECTVEGTSNPNLYWYRQAAGRGLQLLFYSVGIGQISSEVPQNLSASRPQDRQFILSSKKLLLSDSGFYLCAWSVQGSWYEQYFGPGTRLTVT.

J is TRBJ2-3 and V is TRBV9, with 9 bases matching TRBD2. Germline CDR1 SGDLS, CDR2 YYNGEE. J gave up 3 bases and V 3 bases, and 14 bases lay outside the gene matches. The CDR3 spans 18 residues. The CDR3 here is CASSAGRVAGAGTDTQYF. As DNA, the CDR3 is TGTGCCAGCAGCGCGGGGAGGGTAGCGGGAGCGGGGACAGATACGCAGTATTTT.

CDR3 DNA sequence: TGTGCCACCAGCCAGGGTTTCGACAGTCAATACGAGCAGTACTTC. This sequence encodes CATSQGFDSQYEQYF. The genes are TRBV15 and TRBJ2-7; a weak D match, TRBD1 (5 bases). Trimming took off 5 bases at V and 4 bases at J, with 18 bases between the two ends. The CDR3 length is 15 residues. In germline, CDR1 is LNHNV, CDR2 YYDKDF (reference sequence).

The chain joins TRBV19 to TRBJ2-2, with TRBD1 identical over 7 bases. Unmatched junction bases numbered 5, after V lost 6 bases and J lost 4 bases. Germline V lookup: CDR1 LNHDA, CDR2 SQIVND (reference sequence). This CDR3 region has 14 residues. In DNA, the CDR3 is TGTGCCAGTAGAACAGGGGCGATCACCGGGGAGCTGTTTTTT. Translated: CASRTGAITGELFF. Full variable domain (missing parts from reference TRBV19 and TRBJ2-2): DGGITQSPKYLFRKEGQNVTLSCEQNLNHDAMYWYRQDPGQGLRLIYYSQIVNDFQKGDIAEGYSVSREKKESFPLTVTSAQKNPTAFYLCASRTGAITGELFFGEGSRLTVL.

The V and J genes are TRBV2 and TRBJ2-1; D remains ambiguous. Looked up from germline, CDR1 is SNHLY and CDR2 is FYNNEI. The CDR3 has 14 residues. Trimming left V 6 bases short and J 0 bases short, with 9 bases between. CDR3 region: CASRRLSSYNEQFF. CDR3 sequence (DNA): TGTGCCAGCAGGCGTTTAAGCTCCTACAATGAGCAGTTCTTC.

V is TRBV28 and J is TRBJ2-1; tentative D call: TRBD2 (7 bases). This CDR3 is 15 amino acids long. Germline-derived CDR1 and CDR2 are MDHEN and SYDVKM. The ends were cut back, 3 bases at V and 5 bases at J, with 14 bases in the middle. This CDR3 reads CASSFGGGRNNEQFF. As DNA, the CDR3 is TGTGCCAGCAGTTTTGGGGGGGGCCGTAACAATGAGCAGTTCTTC.

This CDR3 reads CASSSSTTNYGYTF. The CDR3 nucleotides are TGTGCCAGCAGCTCTTCGACAACCAACTATGGCTACACCTTC. The chain links TRBV6-5 to TRBJ1-2; D unresolved. V was shortened by 6 bases and J by 2 bases, with 13 bases between the two germline ends. This CDR3 is built from 14 residues. Germline V gives CDR1 MNHEY, CDR2 SVGAGI.

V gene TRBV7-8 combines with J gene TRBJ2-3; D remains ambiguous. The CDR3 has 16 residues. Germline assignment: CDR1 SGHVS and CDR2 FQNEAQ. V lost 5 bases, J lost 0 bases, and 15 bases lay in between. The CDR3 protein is CASSLFSSQSTDTQYF. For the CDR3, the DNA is TGTGCCAGCAGCCTCTTTAGCTCTCAGAGCACAGATACGCAGTATTTT.

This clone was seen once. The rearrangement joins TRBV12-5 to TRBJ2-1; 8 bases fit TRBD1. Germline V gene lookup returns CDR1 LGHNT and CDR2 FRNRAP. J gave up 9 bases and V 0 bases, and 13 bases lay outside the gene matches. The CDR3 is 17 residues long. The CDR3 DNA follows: TGTGCTAGTGGTTTGGTACTAACGGGACAGGATTCGTTTGAGCAGTTCTTC. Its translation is CASGLVLTGQDSFEQFF.

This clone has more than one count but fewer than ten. CDR3 protein: CASRYSGGGYNEQFF. DNA of the CDR3: TGTGCCAGCCGCTATAGTGGCGGGGGGTACAATGAGCAGTTCTTC. This sequence joins TRBV27 and TRBJ2-1; 8 bases line up with TRBD2. CDR1 and CDR2 from the germline V gene are MNHEY and SMNVEV (reference sequence). This CDR3 contains 15 residues. The trim removed 8 bases at V and 4 bases at J, leaving 10 bases unmatched.

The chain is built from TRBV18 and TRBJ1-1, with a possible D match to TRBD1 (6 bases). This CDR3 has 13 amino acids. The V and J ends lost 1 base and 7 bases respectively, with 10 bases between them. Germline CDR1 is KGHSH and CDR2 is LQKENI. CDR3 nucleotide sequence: TGTGCCAGCTCACCACGGGGACACCTTGAAGCTTTCTTT. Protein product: CASSPRGHLEAFF.

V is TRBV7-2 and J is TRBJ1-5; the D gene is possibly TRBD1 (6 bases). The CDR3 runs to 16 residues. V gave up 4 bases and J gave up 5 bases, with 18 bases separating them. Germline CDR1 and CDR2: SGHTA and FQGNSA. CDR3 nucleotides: TGTGCCAGCAGCTCAGTAACTTTCAGGGGTCATCAGCCCCAGCATTTT. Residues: CASSSVTFRGHQPQHF.

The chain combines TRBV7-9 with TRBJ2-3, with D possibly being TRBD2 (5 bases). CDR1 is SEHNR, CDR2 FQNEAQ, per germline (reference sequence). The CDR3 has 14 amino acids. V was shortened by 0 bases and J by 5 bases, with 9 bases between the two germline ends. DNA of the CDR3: TGTGCCAGCAGCTTAGCTGGAGGCGGAGATACGCAGTATTTT. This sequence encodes CASSLAGGGDTQYF.

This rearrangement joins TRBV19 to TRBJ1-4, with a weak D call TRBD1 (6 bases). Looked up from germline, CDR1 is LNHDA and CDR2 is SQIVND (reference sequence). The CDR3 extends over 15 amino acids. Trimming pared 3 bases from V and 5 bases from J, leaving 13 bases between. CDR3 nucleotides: TGTGCCAGTAGTATTTGGTTACAGGGAAATGAAAAACTGTTTTTT. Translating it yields CASSIWLQGNEKLFF.

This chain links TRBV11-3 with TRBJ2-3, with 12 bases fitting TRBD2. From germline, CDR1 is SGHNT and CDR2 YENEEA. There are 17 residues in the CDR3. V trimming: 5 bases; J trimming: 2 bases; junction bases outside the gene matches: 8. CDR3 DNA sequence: TGTGCCAGCAGCCGCCGGACTAGCGGGAACCCCACAGATACGCAGTATTTT. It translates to CASSRRTSGNPTDTQYF.

The CDR3 DNA reads as TGTGCCAGCAGTGATCACATGAACACTGAAGCTTTCTTT. Translation gives CASSDHMNTEAFF. The chain uses TRBV6-1 and TRBJ1-1; D unclear. This CDR3 has 13 amino acids. CDR1 is MNHNS and CDR2 is SASEGT in the germline V gene. V lost 3 bases, J lost 0 bases, and 5 bases lay in between.